This is a list of T cell receptor beta chains from one sample in a study of tumor and adjacent non-tumor tissue in lung cancer. A single record per CDR3 protein comes from TCRdb applying MiXCR to the multiplex PCR reads. In the table there are under 100,000 distinct CDR3 sequences, roughly two thirds of which are singletons. Sequenced input: lung tumor tissue. The receptor set was obtained from a man aged 65 to 85 with non-small cell lung cancer. CDR3s include the opening cysteine and the closing phenylalanine or tryptophan. A D gene is named only where the DNA matches it firmly. Expanded clones get a size class; other rows say once, few or many, or leave the size out.

j_gene	d_gene	abundance	v_gene	CDR3nt	CDR3aa
TRBJ2-2	-	-	TRBV10-2	TGCGCCAGCAGTGATTGGGGGTGCCCCACCGGGGAGCTGTTCTTT	CASSDWGCPTGELFF
TRBJ2-1	-	-	TRBV7-2	TGTGCCGGAAGCGGGTCCTACAATGAGCAGTTCTTC	CAGSGSYNEQFF
TRBJ2-5	-	-	TRBV6-1	TGTACCAGCAGTGCAACAGGTTTCCGTGAAGAGGCCCAATACTTC	CTSSATGFREEAQYF
TRBJ2-3	-	-	TRBV4-1	TGCGCCGGCAGCCCCGGACTGCTCACAGATACGCAGTATTTT	CAGSPGLLTDTQYF
TRBJ2-5	TRBD1	-	TRBV24-1	TGTGCCACCAGTGAGCCTCCGGGACAGGGGGAGACCCAGTACTTC	CATSEPPGQGETQYF
TRBJ1-4	-	many	TRBV4-1	TGCGCCAGCACCAACTCCAGGGGAGGGACTAATGAAAAACTGTTTTTT	CASTNSRGGTNEKLFF
TRBJ2-7	TRBD1	-	TRBV5-1	TGCGTCTGCAGCTTAAAGACAGGGTGGTACGAGCAGTACTTC	CVCSLKTGWYEQYF
TRBJ1-2	TRBD1	medium-sized	TRBV28	TGTGCCAGCAGAAAACAGGGGCCCTATGGCTACACCTTC	CASRKQGPYGYTF
TRBJ2-5	TRBD1	-	TRBV6-6	TGTTCCAGCGGTCCCGGACAGGGACACCAAGAGACCCAGTACTTC	CSSGPGQGHQETQYF
TRBJ2-3	-	-	TRBV6-1	TGTGCCAGCACCAGAGTAGAGGGGCTCCACACAGATACGCAGTATTTT	CASTRVEGLHTDTQYF
TRBJ2-5	TRBD2	-	TRBV29-1	TGCAGCGTTCTAAGCGGGGGGGTAGGTGAGGCCCAATACTTC	CSVLSGGVGEAQYF
TRBJ1-4	-	-	TRBV29-1	TGTAGCGTTACAACTAATGAAAAACTGTTTTTT	CSVTTNEKLFF
TRBJ2-5	-	-	TRBV29-1	TGCAGCGTTGCAACAGGGGGGGTGGAGACCCAACACTTC	CSVATGGVETQHF
TRBJ2-1	-	many	TRBV7-9	TGTGCCAGCAGCTTAGTCAGGGCCAATGCTCTCTACAATGAGCAGTTCTTC	CASSLVRANALYNEQFF
TRBJ1-1	-	-	TRBV28	TGTACCAGCAGTTTACGAGTAGGGAACACTGAAGCTTTCTTT	CTSSLRVGNTEAFF
TRBJ1-5	-	few	TRBV6-1	TGTGCTTGCAGTGAGAAGGGTTACAATCAGCCCCAGCATTTT	CACSEKGYNQPQHF
TRBJ2-1	-	-	TRBV11-2	TGTGCCAGCAACCCGAGACTAGGAAGGAACTCCTACAATGAGCAGTTCTTC	CASNPRLGRNSYNEQFF
TRBJ2-2	-	-	TRBV6-5	TGTGTGAGCAGTCCAGAGTACCGTACCGGGGAACTGTTTTTT	CVSSPEYRTGELFF